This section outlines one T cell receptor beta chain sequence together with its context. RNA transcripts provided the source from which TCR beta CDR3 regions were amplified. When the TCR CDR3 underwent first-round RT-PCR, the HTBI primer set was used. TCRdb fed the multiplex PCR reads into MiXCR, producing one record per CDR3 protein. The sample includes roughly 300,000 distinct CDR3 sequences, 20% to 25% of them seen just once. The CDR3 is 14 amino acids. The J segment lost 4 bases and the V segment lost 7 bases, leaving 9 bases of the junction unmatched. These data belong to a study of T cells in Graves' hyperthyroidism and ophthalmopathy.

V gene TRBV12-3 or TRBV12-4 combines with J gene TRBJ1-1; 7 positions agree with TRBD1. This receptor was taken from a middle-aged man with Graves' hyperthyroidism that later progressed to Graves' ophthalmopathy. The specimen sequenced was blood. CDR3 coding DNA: TGTGCCAGCATTAAGCAGGGGGGTAGCACTGAAGCTTTCTTT. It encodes CASIKQGGSTEAFF.